Below, one T cell receptor beta chain is given with its context. This record comes from a study of shared clonotypes between healthy human individuals. Data came from immunoSEQ multiplex PCR; TCRdb stores just in-frame clones and leaves some out. Of about 2.4 million clones listed, over 85% are singletons. Within Nashville, Tennessee resided all donors, each a Caucasian adult. V lost 2 bases and J 6 bases, leaving 15 bases between the germline ends. This CDR3 comprises 15 residues. The germline V gene has CDR1 SNHLY and CDR2 FYNNEI. The J gene is TRBJ2-3, the V gene TRBV2; perhaps TRBD2 as D (5 bases). Source material: naive CD4+ T cells from PBMCs. This sample's subset: CD45RA+ positively selected. This TCR derives from a man younger than 30 in good health. Some clones in this sample may be carry-over from other donors' samples. CDR3 sequence: CASSEPSGSMDTQYF. CDR3 DNA sequence: TGTGCCAGCAGTGAACCCAGCGGTTCCATGGATACGCAGTATTTT.